The TCR beta chain described here comes from a study of T cells in Graves' hyperthyroidism and ophthalmopathy. Whole-study findings and limits: Most expanded thyroid clonotypes above 0.001 also appeared in blood. Patients with ophthalmopathy were separated from those with stable hyperthyroidism by a 13 V-J model. Ophthalmopathy prediction by the model preceded onset by a median 6.5 months.

Per the germline V gene, CDR1 is MNHEY and CDR2 is SMNVEV (reference sequence). The CDR3 loop spans 13 amino acids. Trimming shortened V by 3 bases and J by 3 bases, and 6 bases separated the two germline ends. The diagnostic basis comprised clinical symptoms, serum thyroxine and TRAb, thyroid ultrasound and orbital computed tomography. Amplification yielded TCR beta CDR3 regions, with RNA transcripts as the source. HTBI primers were the set used in a first-round RT-PCR of the TCR CDR3. TCRdb ran MiXCR on the multiplex PCR reads and lists one entry per CDR3 protein. The table shows roughly 500,000 distinct CDR3 sequences, with 46% occurring only once. In this sample, this clonotype turned up a few times. The antigen is undetermined.

Sequencing was done on a sample of peripheral blood or thyroid tissue (not recorded which). The clonotype comes from an adult woman with Graves' disease, either hyperthyroidism or ophthalmopathy (not recorded which). This chain connects TRBV27 to TRBJ1-5, with D unresolved. Here the CDR3 DNA reads TGTGCCAGCAGTTTCACCATCAATCAGCCCCAGCATTTT. Encoded protein: CASSFTINQPQHF.